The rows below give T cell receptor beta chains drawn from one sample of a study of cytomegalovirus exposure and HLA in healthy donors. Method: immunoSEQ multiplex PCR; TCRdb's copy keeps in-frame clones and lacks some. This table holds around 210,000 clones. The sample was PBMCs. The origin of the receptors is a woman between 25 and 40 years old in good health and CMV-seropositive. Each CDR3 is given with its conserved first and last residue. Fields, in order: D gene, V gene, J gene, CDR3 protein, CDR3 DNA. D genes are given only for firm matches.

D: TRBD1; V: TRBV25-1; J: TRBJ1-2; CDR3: CASSVQTGGAGGYTF; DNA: TGTGCCAGCAGTGTTCAAACAGGGGGCGCGGGGGGCTACACCTTC
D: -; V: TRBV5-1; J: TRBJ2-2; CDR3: CASRVTAGELFF; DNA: TGCGCCAGCCGGGTCACCGCTGGGGAGCTGTTTTTT
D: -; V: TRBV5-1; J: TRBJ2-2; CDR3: CASSVGQLNTGELFF; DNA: TGCGCCAGCAGCGTAGGACAGCTGAACACCGGGGAGCTGTTTTTT
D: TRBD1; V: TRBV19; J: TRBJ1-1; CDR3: CASRLTRQGNTEAFF; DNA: TGTGCCAGTAGGCTGACCCGACAGGGGAACACTGAAGCTTTCTTT
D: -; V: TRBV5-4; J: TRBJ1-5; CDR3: CASSSGSNQPQHF; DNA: TGTGCCAGCAGCTCGGGATCGAATCAGCCCCAGCATTTT
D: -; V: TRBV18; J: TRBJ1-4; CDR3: CASSRAMNEKLFF; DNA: TGTGCCAGCTCCAGGGCTATGAATGAAAAACTGTTTTTT
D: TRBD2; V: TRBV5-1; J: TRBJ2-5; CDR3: CASSSAVLAGQETQYF; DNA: TGCGCCAGCAGCTCGGCCGTCTTAGCGGGGCAAGAGACCCAGTACTTC
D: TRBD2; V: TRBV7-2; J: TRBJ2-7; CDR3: CASSLGSGKAYEQYF; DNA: TGTGCCAGCAGCTTAGGTAGCGGGAAGGCCTACGAGCAGTACTTC
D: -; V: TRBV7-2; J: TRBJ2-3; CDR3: CASSLRAGPITDTQYF; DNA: TGTGCCAGCAGCTTAAGAGCGGGCCCCATCACAGATACGCAGTATTTT
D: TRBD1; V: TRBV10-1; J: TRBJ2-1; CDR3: CASSEEGTRTGAKINEQFF; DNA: TGCGCCAGCAGTGAGGAGGGAACCCGGACAGGGGCGAAAATTAATGAGCAGTTCTTC